The rows below give T cell receptor beta chains drawn from one sample of a study of technical replicates of blood from a handful of donors. Using immunoSEQ multiplex PCR, the repertoire was profiled, and TCRdb retains in-frame clones only, with some absent. Of around 70,000 clones in the sample, 85% to 95% were seen once. The sample comprised T cells isolated from PBMCs. The receptors derive from a human donor in good health. Both conserved end residues are part of each CDR3. D genes are given only for firm matches. Where a row states a size, it is once, few, many or the class of an expanded clone; other rows omit it.

D	size	V	J	DNA	CDR3
.	.	TRBV7-2	TRBJ2-4	TGTGCCAGCAGCCCGCGGGACCTAGCCAAAAACATTCAGTACTTC	CASSPRDLAKNIQYF
.	.	TRBV18	TRBJ1-1	TGTGCCAGCTCACCACCAAGGGAGGCCACTGAAGCTTTCTTT	CASSPPREATEAFF
.	.	TRBV27	TRBJ1-1	TGTGCCAGCAGTTTAGGGCAGTACACTGAAGCTTTCTTT	CASSLGQYTEAFF
.	.	TRBV11-2	TRBJ2-5	TGTGCCAGCAGCCGACTGAGAGGGTCTCGTAGAGAGACCCAGTACTTC	CASSRLRGSRRETQYF
TRBD1	.	TRBV29-1	TRBJ1-2	TGCAGCGTTGGGGGCCAGGGGGCCGGTCTAGACTATGGCTACACCTTC	CSVGGQGAGLDYGYTF
TRBD1	.	TRBV2	TRBJ2-7	TGTGCCAGCAGTGAATACGGACAGGGGAACGAGCAGTACTTC	CASSEYGQGNEQYF
TRBD1	.	TRBV9	TRBJ2-1	TGTGCCAGCAGCGTAGGGGACAGGGCTTACAATGAGCAGTTCTTC	CASSVGDRAYNEQFF
TRBD1	.	TRBV9	TRBJ2-7	TGTGCCAGCAGCCCCAGGGGGTCCCAATCCTACGAGCAGTACTTC	CASSPRGSQSYEQYF
TRBD2	.	TRBV5-4	TRBJ2-1	TGTGCCAGCACCCGGGGACTAGCGGGCGTTTACAATGAGCAGTTCTTC	CASTRGLAGVYNEQFF
TRBD1	.	TRBV9	TRBJ2-6	TGTGCCAGCAGCGGGACAGGGAACTCTGGGGCCAACGTCCTGACTTTC	CASSGTGNSGANVLTF
.	once	TRBV5-1	TRBJ2-1	TGCGCCAGCAGCTCGACCTTGGACAGTTACAATGAGCAGTTCTTC	CASSSTLDSYNEQFF
TRBD1	.	TRBV6-1	TRBJ1-2	TGTGCCAGCAGCGATACAGGGGCCTATGGCTACACCTTC	CASSDTGAYGYTF
.	.	TRBV7-9	TRBJ1-1	TGTGCCAGCAGCTTAAGTGGCAGGTTGAACACTGAAGCTTTCTTT	CASSLSGRLNTEAFF
TRBD1	.	TRBV18	TRBJ1-1	TGTGCCAGCTCATCTGGGACAGGCACGGAGGACACTGAAGCTTTCTTT	CASSSGTGTEDTEAFF
.	.	TRBV6-6	TRBJ1-2	TGTGCCAGCAGTTACCCGGACAGAGGGGACTATGGCTACACCTTC	CASSYPDRGDYGYTF